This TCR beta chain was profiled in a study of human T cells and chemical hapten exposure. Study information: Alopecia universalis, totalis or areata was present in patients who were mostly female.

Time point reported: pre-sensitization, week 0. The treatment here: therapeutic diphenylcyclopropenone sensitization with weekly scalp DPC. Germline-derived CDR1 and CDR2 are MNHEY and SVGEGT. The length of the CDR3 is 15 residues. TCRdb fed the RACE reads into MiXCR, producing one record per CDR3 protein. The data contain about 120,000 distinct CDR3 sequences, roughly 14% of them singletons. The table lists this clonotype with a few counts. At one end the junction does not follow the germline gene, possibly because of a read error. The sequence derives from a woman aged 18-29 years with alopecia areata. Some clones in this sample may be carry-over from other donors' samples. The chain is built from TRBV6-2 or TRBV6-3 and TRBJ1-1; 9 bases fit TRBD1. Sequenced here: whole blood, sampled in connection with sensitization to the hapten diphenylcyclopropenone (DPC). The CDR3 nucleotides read TGTGCCAGTAGTTCCCCCTCGGGACAGGGAGTCGGCGCTTTCTTT. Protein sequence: CASSSPSGQGVGAFF.